One sample yielded the 29 T cell receptor beta chains listed below, sequenced in a study of T cells after posttransplantation cyclophosphamide. Assay used: immunoSEQ multiplex PCR; TCRdb lists only in-frame clones, some missing. Listed for the sample are around 26,000 clones, none seen a single time. Sample: PBMCs. These receptor sequences come from a woman aged 45-65 years in good health, CMV-negative, and a related stem cell transplant donor.

This clone was seen many times. One junction end does not reproduce the germline sequence, and a read error may be involved. The chain recombines TRBV7-9 with TRBJ2-2; D is possibly TRBD2 (6 bases). The CDR3 covers 14 residues. Germline V gene data show CDR1 as SEHNR and CDR2 as FQNEAQ (reference sequence). The DNA of the CDR3 is TGTGCCAGCAGCTTAGAGAAGATCACCGGGGGGCTGTTTTTT. It specifies CASSLEKITGGLFF.

This clone was observed many times. The CDR3: CASSPQSGRVETQYF. As DNA, the CDR3 is TGTGCCAGCAGTCCTCAAAGCGGGAGAGTGGAGACCCAGTACTTC. The chain has TRBV7-2 and TRBJ2-5, with 8 bases aligning to TRBD2. The CDR3 contains 15 residues. Germline V gene data show CDR1 as SGHTA and CDR2 as FQGNSA. The junction had 11 bases not matched to a gene; V was cut back by 6 bases and J by 5 bases.

This clone was observed many times. This sequence joins TRBV7-9 and TRBJ2-5; tentative D call: TRBD2 (6 bases). This CDR3 region has 17 residues. V was cut by 1 base and J by 4 bases, with 19 bases left in between. Germline V gene lookup returns CDR1 SEHNR and CDR2 FQNEAQ (reference sequence). The CDR3 bases are TGTGCCAGCAGCTTAGACCGCCTCGGGAGAGCGAGAGAGACCCAGTACTTC. Its protein is CASSLDRLGRARETQYF.

In its sample, this clone was seen many times. The rearrangement joins TRBV25-1 to TRBJ2-2; D is possibly TRBD1 (6 bases). From germline, CDR1 is MGHDK and CDR2 SYGVNS. CDR3 length: 15 amino acids. Trimming removed 3 bases from V and 1 base from J, with 9 bases in between. CDR3 in amino acids: CASSDQTGNTGELFF. The CDR3 bases are TGTGCCAGCAGTGACCAGACAGGGAACACCGGGGAGCTGTTTTTT.

This clone was detected ten times or more. CDR3 DNA: TGTGCCAGCAGCCCGGTCGGAGGGCTGGGCACCGGGGAGCTGTTTTTT. The encoded protein is CASSPVGGLGTGELFF. The V gene is TRBV5-5, the J gene TRBJ2-2; a weak D match, TRBD2 (6 bases). Germline values: CDR1 SGHKS, CDR2 YYEKEE (reference sequence). The CDR3 runs to 16 residues. Trimming removed 4 bases from V and 4 bases from J, with 17 bases in between.

In its sample, this clone was seen many times. This chain joins TRBV5-1 and TRBJ2-2; 10 bases are a match to TRBD1. The CDR3 is made up of 18 amino acids. Germline assignment: CDR1 SGHRS and CDR2 YFSETQ. V lost 0 bases and J lost 7; bases outside the gene matches: 12. CDR3 amino acids: CASSLGTRDRGFGGELFF. The CDR3 bases are TGCGCCAGCAGCTTGGGGACCCGGGACAGGGGATTCGGCGGGGAGCTGTTTTTT.

This clone occurred many times. The V gene is TRBV25-1, the J gene TRBJ2-1; perhaps TRBD2 as D (5 bases). The CDR3 spans 15 residues. CDR1 and CDR2 (germline): MGHDK, SYGVNS. V was shortened by 4 bases and J by 2 bases, with 12 bases between the two germline ends. In DNA form, the CDR3 reads TGTGCCAGCAGTGCCGCTAGCAACCCCTACAATGAGCAGTTCTTC. As protein: CASSAASNPYNEQFF.

This clone showed up many times. This chain uses TRBV7-2 with TRBJ2-7, with 7 bases lining up with TRBD2. Germline trimming cut 1 base from V and 3 bases from J; bases unmatched to any gene: 6. The CDR3 spans 15 residues. CDR1 and CDR2 (germline): SGHTA, FQGNSA. As DNA, the CDR3 is TGTGCCAGCAGCTTAGACGCGGGGGAGAACTACGAGCAGTACTTC. Its translation: CASSLDAGENYEQYF.

The chain joins TRBV9 to TRBJ2-5; tentative D call: TRBD1 (5 bases). The J call is uncertain, as TRBJ2-7 better fits the DNA end. The CDR3 consists of 15 residues. The V gene's germline CDR1 is SGDLS and CDR2 YYNGEE. CDR3 nucleotides: TGTGCCAGCAGCCCTATGTCGTCCAGGGCCCACGAGCAGTACTTC. This encodes CASSPMSSRAHEQYF.

This clone was seen at least ten times. The V and J genes are TRBV7-9 and TRBJ2-1, with 7 bases fitting TRBD1. Germline V gene lookup returns CDR1 SEHNR and CDR2 FQNEAQ (reference sequence). The CDR3 sequence is 12 residues long. The trim removed 5 bases at V and 13 bases at J, leaving 8 bases unmatched. The CDR3 DNA reads as TGTGCCAGCAGCCAGCAGGGACAGTCACAGTTCTTC. This translates into CASSQQGQSQFF.

The table lists this clone with many counts. The chain joins TRBV11-2 to TRBJ1-3, with TRBD1 matching 9 bases. This CDR3 contains 15 residues. The V gene's germline CDR1 is SGHAT and CDR2 FQNNGV. With V trimmed by 5 bases and J by 4 bases, 6 bases remained unmatched. DNA of the CDR3: TGTGCCAGCAGCACCAACAGGGGGCGAGGAAACACCATATATTTT. Amino acid sequence: CASSTNRGRGNTIYF.

There are many counts of this clone. The chain has TRBV7-2 and TRBJ2-1; 7 bases fit TRBD1. V was pared by 5 bases and J by 4 bases, with 8 bases of the junction left unmatched. The germline CDR1 and CDR2 sequences are SGHTA and FQGNSA. This CDR3 comprises 15 residues. CDR3 sequence (DNA): TGTGCCAGCAGCATCACCGGGACAGCTTACAATGAGCAGTTCTTC. It specifies CASSITGTAYNEQFF.

This clone was counted at least ten times. The genes are TRBV28 and TRBJ1-1, with TRBD1 matching over 9 bases. V dropped 2 bases and J dropped 11; count of bases not matched to a gene: 12. The CDR3 is made up of 15 amino acids. CDR1 is MDHEN and CDR2 is SYDVKM in the germline V gene. Here the CDR3 reads CASSLRGGQGTFAFF. The CDR3 nucleotides read TGTGCCAGCAGTTTACGGGGTGGACAGGGGACCTTCGCTTTCTTT. Together with reference TRBV28 and TRBJ1-1, the CDR3 gives the full variable domain: DVKVTQSSRYLVKRTGEKVFLECVQDMDHENMFWYRQDPGLGLRLIYFSYDVKMKEKGDIPEGYSVSREKKERFSLILESASTNQTSMYLCASSLRGGQGTFAFFGQGTRLTVV.

This clone showed up many times. The V and J genes are TRBV6-5 and TRBJ2-5; tentatively, D is TRBD2 (6 bases). The CDR3 runs to 15 residues. Trimming left V 6 bases short and J 4 bases short, with 18 bases between. From germline, CDR1 is MNHEY and CDR2 SVGAGI. This chain's CDR3 is CASSLLASDRETQYF. The CDR3 DNA reads TGTGCCAGCAGCCTGTTGGCTAGCGATAGAGAGACCCAGTACTTC.

This clone was detected many times. CDR3 in amino acids: CASSLADSGIQPQHF. CDR3 DNA: TGTGCCAGCAGCTTAGCGGATTCAGGGATTCAGCCCCAGCATTTT. The chain has TRBV7-8 and TRBJ1-5; a possible D gene is TRBD1 (5 bases). The germline V gene encodes CDR1 SGHVS and CDR2 FQNEAQ. V dropped 0 bases and J dropped 6 bases, with 12 bases sitting between them. The CDR3 runs to 15 residues.

This clone has ten or more counts. The rearrangement links TRBV5-6 to TRBJ1-2; tentatively, D is TRBD1 (6 bases). Deletions cut 1 base from V and 4 bases from J, with 11 bases between. The CDR3 consists of 14 residues. CDR1 and CDR2 (germline): SGHDT, YYEEEE. The CDR3: CASSLTGMAYGYTF. For the CDR3, the DNA is TGTGCCAGCAGCTTGACAGGGATGGCCTATGGCTACACCTTC.

In its sample, this clone was seen many times. This chain joins TRBV7-3 and TRBJ2-1, with TRBD1 matching over 9 bases. Germline-derived CDR1 and CDR2 are SGHTA and FQGTGA. Unmatched junction bases numbered 6, after V lost 4 bases and J lost 8 bases. CDR3 length: 14 amino acids. The CDR3 reads CASSSGTGRDEQFF. CDR3 in DNA: TGTGCCAGCAGCTCAGGGACAGGGAGGGATGAGCAGTTCTTC.

This clone was observed many times. The chain has TRBV29-1 and TRBJ1-2; 9 bases agree with TRBD1. Germline V gene data show CDR1 as SQVTM and CDR2 as ANQGSEA. The CDR3 length is 16 residues. V shed 7 bases and J 1 base; nucleotides not matched to a gene: 13. CDR3 nucleotide sequence: TGCAGCGCCAATACAGGGGGCCCCTCTCTTAACTATGGCTACACCTTC. Residues: CSANTGGPSLNYGYTF.

At least ten counts were recorded for this clone. The chain couples TRBV28 to TRBJ1-5; D remains unclear. The CDR3 length is 15 residues. Trimming removed 3 bases at V and 0 bases at J, with 9 bases between. Germline CDR1 and CDR2: MDHEN and SYDVKM. The CDR3 reads CASSFSRYSNQPQHF. CDR3 coding DNA: TGTGCCAGCAGTTTCTCCCGCTATAGCAATCAGCCCCAGCATTTT.

This clone occurred many times. The chain carries TRBV4-3 and TRBJ1-2; 7 bases are a match to TRBD1. Germline CDR1 LGHNA, CDR2 YSLEER. Trimming cost V 4 bases and J 2 bases; bases outside gene matches: 16. This CDR3 region has 18 residues. The CDR3 spells CASSLRGGGPGQNYGYTF. CDR3 nucleotides: TGCGCCAGCAGCCTGCGGGGCGGCGGGCCGGGACAGAACTATGGCTACACCTTC.

This clone was counted many times. The chain joins TRBV5-1 to TRBJ2-7; 10 positions match TRBD1. V lost 4 bases to trimming and J lost 0 bases; unmatched junction nucleotides: 4. Germline CDR1 and CDR2: SGHRS and YFSETQ. The CDR3 is 15 residues long. The CDR3 DNA is TGCGCCAGCAGCCCCAGGACAGGGGGCTCCTACGAGCAGTACTTC. Protein: CASSPRTGGSYEQYF.

In this sample, this clone turned up many times. V is TRBV28 and J is TRBJ2-7; D not certain. The germline V and J ends were trimmed by 2 bases and 2 bases, with 16 bases remaining between them. The CDR3 has 16 amino acids. Germline CDR1 and CDR2: MDHEN and SYDVKM. The CDR3 bases are TGTGCCAGCAGTTTAGGAACCCTAGTATCGGCCTACGAGCAGTACTTC. Protein: CASSLGTLVSAYEQYF.

This clone was counted ten times or more. The V call is TRBV15, the J call TRBJ1-2, with TRBD1 identical over 7 bases. The length of the CDR3 is 18 residues. Germline trimming cut 0 bases from V and 4 bases from J; bases unmatched to any gene: 14. CDR1 and CDR2 (germline): LNHNV, YYDKDF (reference sequence). The CDR3 sequence: CATSRDAQANRGGYGYTF. CDR3 DNA sequence: TGTGCCACCAGCAGAGATGCCCAAGCTAACAGGGGAGGCTATGGCTACACCTTC. Filled out from reference TRBV15 and TRBJ1-2, the complete variable domain reads DAMVIQNPRYQVTQFGKPVTLSCSQTLNHNVMYWYQQKSSQAPKLLFHYYDKDFNNEADTPDNFQSRRPNTSFCFLDIRSPGLGDTAMYLCATSRDAQANRGGYGYTFGSGTRLTVV.

This clone was observed at least ten times. The genes are TRBV11-2 and TRBJ1-1; D remains ambiguous. Looked up from germline, CDR1 is SGHAT and CDR2 is FQNNGV. The V and J ends lost 5 bases and 0 bases respectively, with 16 bases between them. The length of the CDR3 is 16 residues. The CDR3 DNA reads as TGTGCCAGCAGCCCCCGATGGGCTTCCATGAACACTGAAGCTTTCTTT. Its protein is CASSPRWASMNTEAFF.

This clone was seen ten or more times. The chain joins TRBV6-6 to TRBJ1-1; the D gene is possibly TRBD1 (6 bases). Germline CDR1 is MNHNY and CDR2 is SVGAGI (reference sequence). V lost 7 bases and J lost 1, with 10 bases in between. CDR3 length: 13 residues. In DNA form, the CDR3 reads TGTGCCAGCACCCAGACAGGGAACACTGAAGCTTTCTTT. The encoded protein is CASTQTGNTEAFF.

This clone was observed at least ten times. This chain joins TRBV7-2 and TRBJ1-3; D not resolved. Germline V lookup: CDR1 SGHTA, CDR2 FQGNSA. The CDR3 length is 15 residues. Trimming took off 1 base at V and 0 bases at J, with 7 bases between the two ends. CDR3 amino acids: CASSLGPNSGNTIYF. DNA of the CDR3: TGTGCCAGCAGCTTAGGTCCAAACTCTGGAAACACCATATATTTT.

This clone has ten or more counts. The J gene is TRBJ1-3, the V gene TRBV21-1. TRBV21-1 represents a pseudogene. The CDR3 extends over 15 amino acids. CDR3 amino acids: CASSKRGFRGNTIYF. The CDR3 DNA is TGTGCCAGCAGCAAAAGAGGGTTTCGGGGAAACACCATATATTTT.

There are many counts of this clone. In DNA, the CDR3 is TGTGCCAGCAGCTCAAAGGGACAGTCGGGCACTGAAGCTTTCTTT. Protein product: CASSSKGQSGTEAFF. The rearrangement links TRBV7-8 to TRBJ1-1; 7 nucleotides agree with TRBD1. Germline V gene lookup returns CDR1 SGHVS and CDR2 FQNEAQ. The CDR3 consists of 15 residues. V lost 4 bases, J lost 4 bases, and 9 bases stayed unmatched.

This clone was counted at least ten times. The chain joins TRBV18 to TRBJ1-1; D gene ambiguous. The CDR3 is made up of 13 amino acids. In germline, CDR1 is KGHSH, CDR2 LQKENI. Trimming pared 2 bases from V and 6 bases from J, leaving 10 bases between. This CDR3 reads CASSPLRSSEAFF. The CDR3 DNA sequence: TGTGCCAGCTCACCATTAAGAAGCTCTGAAGCTTTCTTT.